This entry concerns a single TCR beta chain. Its specificity is not known. Germline V lookup: CDR1 SGHVS, CDR2 FNYEAQ. V gave up 8 bases and J gave up 3 bases, with 8 bases separating them. The length of the CDR3 is 11 residues. This sample was taken from a study of T cells in narcolepsy. Study outcomes and limitations: Autoreactive clone sequences were missing from some blood memory CD4+ repertoires.

Clones were read by immunoSEQ multiplex PCR, and TCRdb kept only the in-frame ones, dropping some. The repertoire consists of tens of thousands of clones, with around three quarters occurring once and the leading ten covering 3% to 3.5%. This chain connects TRBV7-6 to TRBJ2-7; weak D call: TRBD2 (5 bases). The specimen was CD45RA- memory CD4+ T cells from PBMCs. The TCR comes from a human donor with narcolepsy. CDR3 loop: CASGEGYEQYF. DNA for the CDR3: TGTGCCAGCGGTGAGGGCTACGAGCAGTACTTC.